This TCR beta chain stems from a study of T cells in Graves' hyperthyroidism and ophthalmopathy (dated by TCRdb to the late 2010s). For the study in its entirety: Peripheral blood was collected at initial diagnosis, before any treatment. To identify TCR V-J signatures that set the groups apart, the researchers used a discovery cohort of more than 95 patients, made up of 43 with Graves' ophthalmopathy and approximately 57 with stable Graves' hyperthyroidism. Whether ophthalmopathy could be predicted prospectively was tested in an independent validation cohort made up of about 18 hyperthyroidism patients plus 17 patients who later progressed to ophthalmopathy. The approximately 98 discovery patients were randomly divided into training and test sets at a 7:3 ratio. In about six Graves' hyperthyroidism patients, the study also compared T-cell repertoires from thyroid tissue with T-cell repertoires from blood. Following sampling, methimazole starting at 30 mg daily was given to hyperthyroidism patients, and high-dose intravenous methylprednisolone was given to ophthalmopathy patients. The paper reports TCR Vbeta CDR3 sequencing of fewer than 150 peripheral blood samples: fewer than 50 ophthalmopathy, under 80 hyperthyroidism and some 17 progressor patients. Results the study describes overall, beyond this receptor: No statistical method was used to fix the sample size in advance, and group allocation was not hidden from the investigators. Most expanded thyroid clonotypes (frequency above 0.001) were also detected in blood, suggesting blood repertoires may reflect thyroid immune responses. In validation, progression to ophthalmopathy was predicted by the model with 70.59% sensitivity and 72% to 85% specificity, a median of approximately 6.5 months before onset. A 13 V-J signature model separated ophthalmopathy from stable hyperthyroidism, with approximately 87% sensitivity and approximately 81% specificity in cross-validation and 80%/75% in testing.

In its sample, this clonotype was seen many times. Its antigen is not yet known. Base-call qualities are not available, and no considerably larger clone is one nucleotide away. The CDR3 contains 15 residues, cysteine and phenylalanine counted. Just the 45-base CDR3 DNA is kept, in frame starting at base 1. Between the V and J ends, shortened by 6 bases and 8 bases respectively, the junction contains 19 bases. Via the germline V gene, CDR1 is MNHNS and CDR2 SASEGT. Hyperthyroidism patients were newly diagnosed, had a disease duration of under 2 months, and were aged 18 to 65 years. Patients with uncontrolled infections, other autoimmune diseases, pregnancy or lactation were excluded. Diagnoses were established on the basis of clinical symptoms, serum thyroxine and TRAb, thyroid ultrasound, and orbital computed tomography. For progressor patients, blood was drawn at the first diagnosis of hyperthyroidism, before any ophthalmopathy symptoms had appeared. Ficoll-Paque density gradient centrifugation was used to isolate PBMCs from approximately 11 ml of fresh peripheral blood. Patients classed as progressors first received a Graves' hyperthyroidism diagnosis and then went on to develop ophthalmopathy during follow-up. Total RNA was extracted with Trizol reagent, and quality was checked on an Agilent 2100 Bioanalyzer.

The TCR beta CDR3 regions were amplified from the RNA transcripts. The first round of RT-PCR for the TCR CDR3 was performed with the HTBI primer set and the Qiagen OneStep RT-PCR kit. Libraries were constructed in a second round of multiplex PCR, after which size selection and purification were carried out. Libraries were sequenced paired-end with 100 bp reads on an Illumina HiSeq2000. As for how the authors treated the data: SOAPnuke was used to process the raw data, with reads discarded if the reads contained adapters or uncalled bases, had a mean Phred below 15, or lacked an exact constant-primer or identifier match. COPE v1.2.5 was used to merge the high-quality paired reads, and each unique nucleotide sequence was defined as a clonotype. MiTCR v1.1 was used to align the clonotypes against IMGT TRBV, TRBD and TRBJ reference segments. The analysis included only V-J combinations with a frequency above 0.0001, which together covered about 99% of the repertoires. The TCS score was defined as F50 (clonal expansion) divided by E x V (chaos), with BLOSUM62-based TCRdist calculated between CDR3 peptides within each V-J. Welch's t-statistics and random forest reduced around 550 V-J features to 10 to 15, which were used in a naive Bayes classifier (R e1071). In TCRdb, the public reads were trimmed at Q25 with fastp and aligned with MiXCR, with productive beta chains retained. CDR3 protein sequences are deduplicated, and each keeps its most common genes and DNA. These V and J calls originate from TCRdb's pipeline instead of the authors' own analysis. The sample table shows nearly 600,000 distinct CDR3 sequences, and 14% are seen once. The ten largest clones capture around 5.4% of the sample.

The sequenced sample consisted of blood. The receptor's source is a young woman with Graves' hyperthyroidism that later progressed to Graves' ophthalmopathy. The V and J genes are TRBV6-1 and TRBJ1-4; no D gene is confidently identified. The nucleotide sequence is TGTGCCAGCAGCCCCTCTGGATCCTCGGGCGAAAAACTGTTTTTT. Translated, it reads CASSPSGSSGEKLFF.